The sequence of this TCR beta chain was determined in a study of T cell responses to AZD1222 COVID-19 vaccine. The CDR3 runs 13 residues. Per germline, CDR1 MNHEY and CDR2 SMNVEV (reference sequence). V shed 8 bases and J shed 0 bases, with 9 bases lying between them. This clone was observed once. Clones were sequenced by immunoSEQ multiplex PCR, and TCRdb holds only the in-frame ones, with some missing. Here the sample spans some 120,000 clones, approximately 90% being singletons. The sequence was collected from an adult in good health. Material: peripheral blood, obtained on day 0 of MenACWY control vaccination. This chain links TRBV27 with TRBJ2-3, with no clear D. In DNA form, the CDR3 reads TGTGCCAGCCGTCCCTGGAGCACAGATACGCAGTATTTT. It yields the protein CASRPWSTDTQYF.